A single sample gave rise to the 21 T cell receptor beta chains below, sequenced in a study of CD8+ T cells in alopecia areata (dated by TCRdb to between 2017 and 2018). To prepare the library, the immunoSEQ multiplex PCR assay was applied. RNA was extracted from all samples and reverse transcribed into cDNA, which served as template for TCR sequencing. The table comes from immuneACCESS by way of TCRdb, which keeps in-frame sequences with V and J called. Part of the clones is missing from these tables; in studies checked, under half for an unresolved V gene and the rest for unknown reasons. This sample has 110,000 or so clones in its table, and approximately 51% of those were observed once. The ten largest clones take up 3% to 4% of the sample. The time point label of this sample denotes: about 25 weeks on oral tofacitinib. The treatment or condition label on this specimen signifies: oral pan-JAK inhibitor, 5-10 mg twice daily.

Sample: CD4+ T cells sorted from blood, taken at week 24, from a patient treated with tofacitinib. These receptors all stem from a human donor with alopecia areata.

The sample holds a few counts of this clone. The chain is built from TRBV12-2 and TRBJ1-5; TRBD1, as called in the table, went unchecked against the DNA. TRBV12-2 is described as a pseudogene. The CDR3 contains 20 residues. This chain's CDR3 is CASRLAGSGTGGNSNQPQHF. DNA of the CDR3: TGTGCAAGTCGCTTAGCGGGGTCCGGGACAGGGGGGAATAGCAATCAGCCCCAGCATTTT.

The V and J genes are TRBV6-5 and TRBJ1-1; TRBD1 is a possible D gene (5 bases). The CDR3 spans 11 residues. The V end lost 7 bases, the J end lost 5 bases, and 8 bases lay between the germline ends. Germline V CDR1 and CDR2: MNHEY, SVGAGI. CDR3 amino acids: CASTKGTEAFF. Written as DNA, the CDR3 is TGTGCCAGCACCAAGGGGACTGAAGCTTTCTTT.

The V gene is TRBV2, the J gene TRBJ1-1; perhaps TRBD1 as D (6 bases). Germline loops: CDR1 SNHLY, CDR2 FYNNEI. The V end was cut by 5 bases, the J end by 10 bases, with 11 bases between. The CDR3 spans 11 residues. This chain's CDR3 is CASSLQGRAFF. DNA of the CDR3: TGTGCCAGCAGTCTCCAGGGGAGAGCTTTCTTT.

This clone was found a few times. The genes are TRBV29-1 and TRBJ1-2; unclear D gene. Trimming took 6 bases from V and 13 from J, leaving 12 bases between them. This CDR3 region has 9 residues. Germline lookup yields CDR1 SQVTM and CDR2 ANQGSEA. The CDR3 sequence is CSVESGLTF. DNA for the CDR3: TGCAGCGTCGAATCGGGCCTCACCTTC.

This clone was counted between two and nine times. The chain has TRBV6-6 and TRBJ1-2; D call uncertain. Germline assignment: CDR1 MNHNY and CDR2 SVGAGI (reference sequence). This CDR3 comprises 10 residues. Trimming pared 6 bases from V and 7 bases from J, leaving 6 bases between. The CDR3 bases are TGTGCCAGCAGCCCGGGTGGCTACACCTTC. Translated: CASSPGGYTF.

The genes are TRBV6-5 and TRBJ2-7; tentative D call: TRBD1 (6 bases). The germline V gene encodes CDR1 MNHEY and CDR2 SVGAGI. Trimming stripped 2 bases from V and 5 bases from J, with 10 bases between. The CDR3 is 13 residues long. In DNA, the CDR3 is TGTGCCAGCAGTTACACCCACAGGGACGAGCAGTACTTC. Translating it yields CASSYTHRDEQYF.

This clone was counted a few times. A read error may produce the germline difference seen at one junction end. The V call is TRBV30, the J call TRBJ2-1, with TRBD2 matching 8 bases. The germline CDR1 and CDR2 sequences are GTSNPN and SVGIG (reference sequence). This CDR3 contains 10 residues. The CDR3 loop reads CAGGANEQFF. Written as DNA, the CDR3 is TGCGCGGGGGGTGCCAATGAGCAGTTCTTC.

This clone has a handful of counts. The CDR3 bases are TGTGCCACCCAGTCAATGCGGCGGGGTCCGAACACTGAAGCTTTCTTT. Translated, it gives CATQSMRRGPNTEAFF. The rearrangement joins TRBV15 to TRBJ1-1; D remains unclear. Trimming cost V 8 bases and J 1 base, with 20 bases left between them. Germline assignment: CDR1 LNHNV and CDR2 YYDKDF (reference sequence). The CDR3 has 16 residues.

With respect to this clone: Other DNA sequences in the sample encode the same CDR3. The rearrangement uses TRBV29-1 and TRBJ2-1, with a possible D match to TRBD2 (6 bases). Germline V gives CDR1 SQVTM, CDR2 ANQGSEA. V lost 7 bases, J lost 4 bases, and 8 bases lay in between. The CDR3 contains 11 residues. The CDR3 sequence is CSAGRYNEQFF. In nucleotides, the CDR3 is TGCAGCGCCGGGAGATACAATGAGCAGTTCTTC.

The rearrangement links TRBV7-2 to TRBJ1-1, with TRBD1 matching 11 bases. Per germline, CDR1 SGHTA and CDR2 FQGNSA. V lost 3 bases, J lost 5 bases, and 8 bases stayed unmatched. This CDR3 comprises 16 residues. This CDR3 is CASSFGQGARRTEAFF. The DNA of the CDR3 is TGTGCCAGCAGCTTTGGACAGGGGGCGCGTAGGACTGAAGCTTTCTTT. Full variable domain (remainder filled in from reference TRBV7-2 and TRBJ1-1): GAGVSQSPSNKVTEKGKDVELRCDPISGHTALYWYRQSLGQGLEFLIYFQGNSAPDKSGLPSDRFSAERTGGSVSTLTIQRTQQEDSAVYLCASSFGQGARRTEAFFGQGTRLTVV.

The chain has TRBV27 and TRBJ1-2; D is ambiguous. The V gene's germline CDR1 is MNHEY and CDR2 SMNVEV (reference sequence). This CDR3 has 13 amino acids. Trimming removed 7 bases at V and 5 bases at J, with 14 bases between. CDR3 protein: CASMGRPTYGYTF. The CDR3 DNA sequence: TGTGCCAGCATGGGCCGCCCGACGTATGGCTACACCTTC.

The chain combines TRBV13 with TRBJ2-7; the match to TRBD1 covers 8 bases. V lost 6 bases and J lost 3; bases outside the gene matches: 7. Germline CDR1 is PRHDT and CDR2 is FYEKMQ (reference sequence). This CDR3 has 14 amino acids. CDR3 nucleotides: TGTGCCAGCAGGGTAGCAGGGACAGGCTACGAGCAGTACTTC. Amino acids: CASRVAGTGYEQYF.

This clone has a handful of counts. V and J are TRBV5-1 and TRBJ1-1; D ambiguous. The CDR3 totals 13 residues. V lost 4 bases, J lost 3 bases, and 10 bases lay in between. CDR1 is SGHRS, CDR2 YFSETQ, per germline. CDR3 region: CASSTPRDTEAFF. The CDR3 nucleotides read TGCGCCAGCAGCACCCCGCGGGACACTGAAGCTTTCTTT.

This chain's CDR3 is CASSGSTDTQYF. DNA of the CDR3: TGCGCCAGCAGCGGCTCCACAGATACGCAGTATTTT. The V and J genes are TRBV5-1 and TRBJ2-3; D is unclear. CDR1 is SGHRS and CDR2 is YFSETQ in the germline V gene. This CDR3 has 12 amino acids. V lost 4 bases and J 2 bases, leaving 5 bases between the germline ends.

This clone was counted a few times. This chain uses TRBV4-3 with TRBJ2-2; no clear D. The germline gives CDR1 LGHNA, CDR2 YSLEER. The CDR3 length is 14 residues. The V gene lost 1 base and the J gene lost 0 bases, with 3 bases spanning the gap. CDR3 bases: TGCGCCAGCAGCCAAGGCCCGAACACCGGGGAGCTGTTTTTT. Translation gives CASSQGPNTGELFF.

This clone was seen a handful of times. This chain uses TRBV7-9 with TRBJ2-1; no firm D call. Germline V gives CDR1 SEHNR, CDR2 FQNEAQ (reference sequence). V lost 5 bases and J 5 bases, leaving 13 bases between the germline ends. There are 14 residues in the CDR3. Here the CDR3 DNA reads TGTGCCAGCAGCAAGGACCTACGGGACAATGAGCAGTTCTTC. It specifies CASSKDLRDNEQFF.

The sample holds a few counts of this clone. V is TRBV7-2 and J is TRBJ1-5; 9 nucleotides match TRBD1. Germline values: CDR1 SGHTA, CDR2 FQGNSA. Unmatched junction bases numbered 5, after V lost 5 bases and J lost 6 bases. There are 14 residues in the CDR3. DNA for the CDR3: TGTGCCAGCAGCCCGGACAGGGGAACTCAGCCCCAGCATTTT. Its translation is CASSPDRGTQPQHF.

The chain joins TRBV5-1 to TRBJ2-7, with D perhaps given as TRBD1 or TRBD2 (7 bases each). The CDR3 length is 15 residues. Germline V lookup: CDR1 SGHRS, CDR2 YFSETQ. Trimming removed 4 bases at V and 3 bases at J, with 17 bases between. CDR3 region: CASSLGTAGIYEQYF. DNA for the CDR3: TGCGCCAGCAGCCTCGGGACAGCGGGAATCTACGAGCAGTACTTC.

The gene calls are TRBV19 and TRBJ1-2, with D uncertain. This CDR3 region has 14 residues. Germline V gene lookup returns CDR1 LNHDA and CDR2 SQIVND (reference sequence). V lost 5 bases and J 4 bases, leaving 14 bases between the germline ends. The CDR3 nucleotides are TGTGCCAGTAGTCTTCGGACGGGCCCCTATGGCTACACCTTC. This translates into CASSLRTGPYGYTF.

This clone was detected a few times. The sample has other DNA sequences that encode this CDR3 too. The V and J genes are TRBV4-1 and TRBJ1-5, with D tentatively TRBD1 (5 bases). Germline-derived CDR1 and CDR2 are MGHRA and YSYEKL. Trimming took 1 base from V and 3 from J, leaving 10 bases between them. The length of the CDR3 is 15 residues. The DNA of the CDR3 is TGCGCCAGCAGCCAAGTCCGGGACTCCAATCAGCCCCAGCATTTT. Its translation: CASSQVRDSNQPQHF.

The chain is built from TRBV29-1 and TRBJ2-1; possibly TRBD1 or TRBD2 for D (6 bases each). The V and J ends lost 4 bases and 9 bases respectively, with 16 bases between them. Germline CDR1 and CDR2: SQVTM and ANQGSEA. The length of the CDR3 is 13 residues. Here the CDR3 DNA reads TGCAGCGTTGCCGAAGTTGGGGGGCGTGAGCAGTTCTTC. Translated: CSVAEVGGREQFF.